Listed here are 20 T cell receptor beta chains from one sample, sequenced in a study of blood T cell repertoires in COVID-19. The data were produced by immunoSEQ multiplex PCR, yet TCRdb's version contains in-frame clones alone and is incomplete. The table has some 96,000 clones, approximately 90% seen once. Sequencing used peripheral blood. These receptors all come from a man aged 50 to 60 with active COVID-19.

CDR3 coding DNA: TGCGCCAGCAGCTTGGCTGGGAGCTCCAAAAACATTCAGTACTTC. It codes for CASSLAGSSKNIQYF. This chain connects TRBV5-1 to TRBJ2-4; maybe TRBD2 (5 bases). This CDR3 is 15 amino acids long. Germline CDR1 reads SGHRS; CDR2 reads YFSETQ. V lost 0 bases to trimming and J lost 2 bases, with 9 bases between them.

V is TRBV1 and J is TRBJ2-3; the DNA was not used to check the table's D call, TRBD2. TRBV1 is a pseudogene. The CDR3 length is 16 residues. In nucleotides, the CDR3 is TGCACCAGCAGCCCTTTTCCTAGCGGGGGGGCAGATACGCAGTATTTT. This codes for CTSSPFPSGGADTQYF.

The chain is built from TRBV5-1 and TRBJ2-3; 9 positions match TRBD2. V lost 4 bases, J lost 0 bases, and 6 bases stayed unmatched. Germline V lookup: CDR1 SGHRS, CDR2 YFSETQ. CDR3 size: 16 residues. The CDR3 bases are TGCGCCAGCAGCCCCCCGACTAGCGGTAGCACAGATACGCAGTATTTT. Translation: CASSPPTSGSTDTQYF.

The gene calls are TRBV7-2 and TRBJ2-3; 13 bases align to TRBD2. This CDR3 is built from 17 residues. V was clipped by 1 base and J by 5 bases; unmatched bases: 6. The germline CDR1 and CDR2 sequences are SGHTA and FQGNSA. The CDR3 here is CASSLDWTSGSRDTQYF. The CDR3 region has the DNA TGTGCCAGCAGCTTAGATTGGACTAGCGGGAGTAGAGATACGCAGTATTTT.

This clone was recorded once. The chain has TRBV19 and TRBJ1-5, with 7 bases aligning to TRBD1. Trimming cost V 7 bases and J 1 base; bases outside gene matches: 19. Germline V lookup: CDR1 LNHDA, CDR2 SQIVND (reference sequence). There are 19 residues in the CDR3. CDR3 sequence: CASTAPPGQLTLSNQPQHF. CDR3 coding DNA: TGTGCCAGTACCGCACCCCCGGGACAGCTGACTTTGAGCAATCAGCCCCAGCATTTT. Drawing the rest from reference TRBV19 and TRBJ1-5, the complete variable domain is DGGITQSPKYLFRKEGQNVTLSCEQNLNHDAMYWYRQDPGQGLRLIYYSQIVNDFQKGDIAEGYSVSREKKESFPLTVTSAQKNPTAFYLCASTAPPGQLTLSNQPQHFGDGTRLSIL.

The V gene is TRBV6-6, the J gene TRBJ1-1, with 10 bases that match TRBD1. V gave up 6 bases and J gave up 2 bases; unmatched junction bases: 3. CDR3 length equals 14 residues. Germline CDR1 and CDR2: MNHNY and SVGAGI (reference sequence). The CDR3 loop reads CASRVTGGNTEAFF. The CDR3 coding sequence is TGTGCCAGCAGAGTGACAGGGGGCAACACTGAAGCTTTCTTT.

This chain connects TRBV7-2 to TRBJ1-6; 12 bases are a match to TRBD1. V dropped 1 base and J dropped 10; count of bases not matched to a gene: 2. The CDR3 consists of 15 residues. Germline values: CDR1 SGHTA, CDR2 FQGNSA. The chain's CDR3 is CASSLVGQGASPLHF. The CDR3 bases are TGTGCCAGCAGCTTAGTGGGACAGGGGGCCTCACCCCTCCACTTT. Full variable domain (missing parts from reference TRBV7-2 and TRBJ1-6): GAGVSQSPSNKVTEKGKDVELRCDPISGHTALYWYRQSLGQGLEFLIYFQGNSAPDKSGLPSDRFSAERTGGSVSTLTIQRTQQEDSAVYLCASSLVGQGASPLHFGNGTRLTVT.

CDR3 residues: CATSGVRDPSQPQHF. For the CDR3, the DNA is TGTGCCACCAGTGGGGTGAGGGATCCTAGCCAGCCCCAGCATTTT. V and J are TRBV24-1 and TRBJ1-5; the D is unclear. Germline CDR1 and CDR2: KGHDR and SFDVKD. This CDR3 region has 15 residues. V was pared by 5 bases and J by 7 bases, with 17 bases between.

The rearrangement uses TRBV5-6 and TRBJ1-2, with D unclear. The germline CDR1 and CDR2 sequences are SGHDT and YYEEEE. V shed 1 base and J shed 3 bases, with 10 bases lying between them. The CDR3 sequence is 14 residues long. The CDR3 region has the DNA TGTGCCAGCAGCTTGTTCGGGTTTGACTATGGCTACACCTTC. Protein product: CASSLFGFDYGYTF. Using reference TRBV5-6 and TRBJ1-2 for the parts outside the CDR3, the full variable domain is DAGVTQSPTHLIKTRGQQVTLRCSPKSGHDTVSWYQQALGQGPQFIFQYYEEEERQRGNFPDRFSGHQFPNYSSELNVNALLLGDSALYLCASSLFGFDYGYTFGSGTRLTVV.

The chain has TRBV4-1 and TRBJ1-1; no clear D. With 4 bases removed from V and 6 bases from J, the gap between germline ends came to 15 bases. CDR1 is MGHRA and CDR2 is YSYEKL in the germline V gene. This CDR3 has 14 residues. CDR3 coding DNA: TGCGCCAGCAGCCTGTACGAGGAAGGCGCTGAAGCTTTCTTT. Protein: CASSLYEEGAEAFF.

V usage is TRBV19 and J usage is TRBJ1-2; a weak D match, TRBD1 (6 bases). The CDR3 length is 13 residues. The germline V gene has CDR1 LNHDA and CDR2 SQIVND (reference sequence). Trimming left V 5 bases short and J 6 bases short, with 13 bases between. The CDR3, as DNA: TGTGCCAGTAGTCCGGTGGGGGCGGATGGCTACACCTTC. This codes for CASSPVGADGYTF.

Notes on this clone: The junction departs from the called germline gene at one end, perhaps through a read error. Other DNA sequences of this sample code for an identical CDR3. The CDR3 DNA sequence: TGTGCCAGCTCGCCACAGACAGGCATTAATGAAAAACTGTTTTTT. It specifies CASSPQTGINEKLFF. The rearrangement links TRBV18 to TRBJ1-4; tentatively, D is TRBD1 (6 bases). CDR1 and CDR2 from the germline V gene are KGHSH and LQKENI. The CDR3 covers 15 residues.

This clone was counted a few times. The chain has TRBV9 and TRBJ2-3, with D tentatively TRBD1 (6 bases). V was pared by 3 bases and J by 6 bases, with 20 bases between. Germline CDR1 reads SGDLS; CDR2 reads YYNGEE. This CDR3 has 16 residues. CDR3 nucleotide sequence: TGTGCCAGCAGCGGGTTTGGGCGGCTTCAGGGGGATACGCAGTATTTT. It codes for CASSGFGRLQGDTQYF.

The V call is TRBV7-9, the J call TRBJ2-2; D is ambiguous. This CDR3 has 15 residues. Germline values: CDR1 SEHNR, CDR2 FQNEAQ (reference sequence). The germline V and J ends were trimmed by 3 bases and 0 bases, with 8 bases remaining between them. The CDR3 DNA reads TGTGCCAGCAGCTTGGAGACTCCGAACACCGGGGAGCTGTTTTTT. Translated, it gives CASSLETPNTGELFF.

V is TRBV5-1 and J is TRBJ1-1; D possibly corresponds to TRBD1 (5 bases). This CDR3 is built from 14 residues. Germline assignment: CDR1 SGHRS and CDR2 YFSETQ. Trimming removed 5 bases at V and 1 base at J, with 12 bases between. CDR3 in DNA: TGCGCCAGCAGTAGGGGTGGTTCGAACACTGAAGCTTTCTTT. Protein: CASSRGGSNTEAFF.

The rearrangement links TRBV7-2 to TRBJ2-5; 8 bases are shared with TRBD2. The CDR3 is 15 amino acids. V was pared by 5 bases and J by 1 base, with 6 bases of the junction left unmatched. Germline V gene sequence: CDR1 SGHTA, CDR2 FQGNSA. CDR3 in amino acids: CASSPLAGTQETQYF. DNA for the CDR3: TGTGCCAGCAGCCCCCTAGCGGGTACCCAAGAGACCCAGTACTTC.

The chain links TRBV5-4 to TRBJ1-1, with no clear D. Germline V lookup: CDR1 SGHNT, CDR2 YYREEE (reference sequence). CDR3 length: 14 amino acids. Trimming took 0 bases from V and 4 from J, leaving 10 bases between them. The CDR3, as DNA: TGTGCCAGCAGCTTGGGGGTGGGGAGCACTGAAGCTTTCTTT. Its translation is CASSLGVGSTEAFF. Looking up the rest from reference TRBV5-4 and TRBJ1-1 gives the full variable domain: ETGVTQSPTHLIKTRGQQVTLRCSSQSGHNTVSWYQQALGQGPQFIFQYYREEENGRGNFPPRFSGLQFPNYSSELNVNALELDDSALYLCASSLGVGSTEAFFGQGTRLTVV.

This clone appeared a single time. The V call is TRBV6-1, the J call TRBJ2-3, with 7 bases that match TRBD2. Germline V gives CDR1 MNHNS, CDR2 SASEGT. This CDR3 contains 15 residues. Trimming took 3 bases from V and 2 from J; bases not matched to a gene: 5. The CDR3 sequence is CASSDGLAVTDTQYF. The DNA for the CDR3 is TGTGCCAGCAGTGATGGGCTAGCGGTCACAGATACGCAGTATTTT.

CDR3 coding DNA: TGTGCCAGCAGAAAGACACTGAACACTGAAGCTTTCTTT. Translated: CASRKTLNTEAFF. The chain recombines TRBV2 with TRBJ1-1; D uncertain. CDR1 and CDR2 from the germline V gene are SNHLY and FYNNEI. The CDR3 sequence is 13 residues long. V was pared by 6 bases and J by 0 bases, with 8 bases between.

The chain couples TRBV3-1 (or the pseudogene TRBV3-2) to TRBJ2-1, with 12 bases fitting TRBD2. The CDR3 is made up of 17 amino acids. Trimming cost V 1 base and J 7 bases; bases outside gene matches: 8. Germline V gene data show CDR1 as LGHDT and CDR2 as YNNKEL (reference sequence). In DNA, the CDR3 is TGTGCCAGCAGCCAAGTGCTAGCGGGAGGGCCTTTAAATGAGCAGTTCTTC. Encoded protein: CASSQVLAGGPLNEQFF.